Included here is one T cell receptor beta chain sequence, with context. The data belong to a study of T cell changes during pregnancy in multiple sclerosis. TCRdb's table, derived via immunoSEQ multiplex PCR, lists solely in-frame clones and lacks some. In the table there are around 130,000 clones, around 97% of which are singletons. The sequence derives from a female donor with multiple sclerosis, enrolled in a pregnancy study. Sequences were derived from peripheral blood, sampled after pregnancy.

The CDR3 sequence: CASSVGPVNQPQHF. CDR3 bases: TGTGCCAGCAGCGTGGGGCCAGTCAATCAGCCCCAGCATTTT. V gene TRBV9 combines with J gene TRBJ1-5, with D tentatively TRBD1 (5 bases). CDR1 is SGDLS, CDR2 YYNGEE, per germline. V was trimmed by 2 bases and J by 3 bases, leaving 9 bases between them. CDR3 size: 14 residues.